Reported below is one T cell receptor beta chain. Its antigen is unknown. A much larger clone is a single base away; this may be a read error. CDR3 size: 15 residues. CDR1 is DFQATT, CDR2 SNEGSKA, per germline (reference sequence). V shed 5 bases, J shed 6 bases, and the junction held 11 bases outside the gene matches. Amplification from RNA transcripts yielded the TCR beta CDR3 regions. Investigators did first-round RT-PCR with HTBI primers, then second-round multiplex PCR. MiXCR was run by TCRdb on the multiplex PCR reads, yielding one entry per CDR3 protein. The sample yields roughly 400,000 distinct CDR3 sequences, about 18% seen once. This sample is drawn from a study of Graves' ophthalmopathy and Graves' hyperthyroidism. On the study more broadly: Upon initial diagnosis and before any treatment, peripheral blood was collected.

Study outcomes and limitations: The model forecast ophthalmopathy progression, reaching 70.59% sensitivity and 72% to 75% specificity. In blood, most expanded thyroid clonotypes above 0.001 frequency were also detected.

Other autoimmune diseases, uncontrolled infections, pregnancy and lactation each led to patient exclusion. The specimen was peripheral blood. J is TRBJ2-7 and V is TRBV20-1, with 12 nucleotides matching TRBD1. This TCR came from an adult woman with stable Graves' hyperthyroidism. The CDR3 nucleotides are TGCAGTGCTCCCGGGACAGGGGGCGATTCGGGCGAGCAGTACTTC. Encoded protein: CSAPGTGGDSGEQYF.